The rows below give T cell receptor beta chains drawn from one sample of a study of blood T cells in healthy people across ages. MiXCR, run by TCRdb on the 5' RACE reads, gives a single entry per CDR3 protein. The table shows roughly 410,000 distinct CDR3 sequences, with about 49% occurring only once. Sequenced sample: blood. The receptors were sampled from a man aged 55 to 70 in good health. Both conserved end residues are part of each CDR3. Each record gives: D gene, clone size, V gene, J gene, CDR3 protein, CDR3 DNA. A D gene is named only where the DNA matches it firmly. Only part of the rows carry a size: once, few, many, or a class if the clone is expanded.

d_gene: .
abundance: few
v_gene: TRBV6-2/TRBV6-3
j_gene: TRBJ2-7
CDR3aa: CASSYSSLEEQYF
CDR3nt: TGTGCCAGCAGTTACTCGAGTCTGGAAGAGCAGTACTTC

d_gene: .
abundance: few
v_gene: TRBV6-2/TRBV6-3
j_gene: TRBJ2-1
CDR3aa: CASSYPRGGGNYNEQFF
CDR3nt: TGTGCCAGCAGTTACCCCCGGGGAGGAGGGAATTACAATGAGCAGTTCTTC

d_gene: .
abundance: .
v_gene: TRBV6-9
j_gene: TRBJ2-5
CDR3aa: CANTDGWYF
CDR3nt: TGTGCCAACACGGACGGTTGGTACTTC

d_gene: TRBD1
abundance: once
v_gene: TRBV30
j_gene: TRBJ2-7
CDR3aa: CAWSRGQGDEQYF
CDR3nt: TGTGCCTGGAGTAGGGGACAGGGGGACGAGCAGTACTTC

d_gene: .
abundance: .
v_gene: TRBV29-1
j_gene: TRBJ2-1
CDR3aa: CSVATEVLREQFF
CDR3nt: TGCAGCGTTGCCACAGAGGTCCTAAGGGAGCAGTTCTTC

d_gene: TRBD2
abundance: .
v_gene: TRBV7-2
j_gene: TRBJ2-7
CDR3aa: CASSSGTSGRDEQYF
CDR3nt: TGTGCCAGCAGCTCGGGGACTAGCGGGAGGGACGAGCAGTACTTC

d_gene: .
abundance: few
v_gene: TRBV30
j_gene: TRBJ2-5
CDR3aa: CAWSMVGGETQYF
CDR3nt: TGTGCCTGGAGTATGGTAGGGGGAGAGACCCAGTACTTC

d_gene: .
abundance: .
v_gene: TRBV5-1
j_gene: TRBJ1-6
CDR3aa: CASRLTGTPNSPLHF
CDR3nt: TGCGCCAGCAGATTGACAGGAACCCCCAATTCACCCCTCCACTTT

d_gene: .
abundance: .
v_gene: TRBV20-1
j_gene: TRBJ1-2
CDR3aa: CSARAGTGVNYGYTF
CDR3nt: TGCAGTGCTAGGGCTGGGACGGGGGTAAACTATGGCTACACCTTC

d_gene: .
abundance: .
v_gene: TRBV6-1
j_gene: TRBJ1-1
CDR3aa: CASGDSPRPMNTEAFF
CDR3nt: TGTGCCAGCGGTGACAGCCCTAGGCCCATGAACACTGAAGCTTTCTTT

d_gene: .
abundance: few
v_gene: TRBV5-6
j_gene: TRBJ2-7
CDR3aa: CASSPGPSPSYEQYF
CDR3nt: TGTGCCAGCAGCCCTGGGCCTAGCCCTTCCTACGAGCAGTACTTC

d_gene: .
abundance: .
v_gene: TRBV20-1
j_gene: TRBJ1-6
CDR3aa: CSATWGGDNSPLHF
CDR3nt: TGCAGTGCTACGTGGGGGGGGGACAATTCACCCCTCCACTTT

d_gene: .
abundance: .
v_gene: TRBV6-5
j_gene: TRBJ2-7
CDR3aa: CASSYFPGYEQYF
CDR3nt: TGTGCCAGCAGTTACTTTCCAGGCTACGAGCAGTACTTC

d_gene: .
abundance: .
v_gene: TRBV20-1
j_gene: TRBJ2-5
CDR3aa: CSARTGALETQYF
CDR3nt: TGCAGTGCTAGAACTGGGGCGCTGGAGACCCAGTACTTC

d_gene: TRBD1
abundance: .
v_gene: TRBV12-3/TRBV12-4
j_gene: TRBJ2-4
CDR3aa: CASTIGTGRDF
CDR3nt: TGTGCCAGCACCATCGGGACAGGGAGGGACTTC

d_gene: TRBD1
abundance: many
v_gene: TRBV10-2
j_gene: TRBJ2-1
CDR3aa: CASIRTGGKNEQFF
CDR3nt: TGCGCCAGCATTCGGACAGGGGGTAAGAATGAGCAGTTCTTC

d_gene: .
abundance: .
v_gene: TRBV20-1
j_gene: TRBJ2-3
CDR3aa: CSARSWTGTADTQYF
CDR3nt: TGCAGTGCTAGAAGTTGGACGGGGACGGCAGATACGCAGTATTTT

d_gene: .
abundance: few
v_gene: TRBV4-2
j_gene: TRBJ2-3
CDR3aa: CASSQDGSMGDTQYF
CDR3nt: TGTGCCAGCAGCCAAGATGGGAGCATGGGAGATACGCAGTATTTT

d_gene: .
abundance: few
v_gene: TRBV20-1
j_gene: TRBJ2-3
CDR3aa: CSARGGGADTQYF
CDR3nt: TGCAGTGCTAGAGGGGGGGGCGCAGATACGCAGTATTTT

d_gene: TRBD2
abundance: .
v_gene: TRBV5-1
j_gene: TRBJ2-1
CDR3aa: CASSLATSGKYNEQFF
CDR3nt: TGCGCCAGCAGCTTGGCGACTAGCGGGAAATACAATGAGCAGTTCTTC

d_gene: .
abundance: .
v_gene: TRBV7-9
j_gene: TRBJ2-7
CDR3aa: CASSPDSPYEQYF
CDR3nt: TGTGCCAGCAGCCCGGACAGTCCCTACGAGCAGTACTTC

d_gene: .
abundance: .
v_gene: TRBV20-1
j_gene: TRBJ2-7
CDR3aa: CSARGNLGEQYF
CDR3nt: TGCAGTGCTAGGGGGAACCTGGGCGAGCAGTACTTC

d_gene: .
abundance: few
v_gene: TRBV29-1
j_gene: TRBJ2-1
CDR3aa: CSVEGGRYEQFF
CDR3nt: TGCAGCGTTGAAGGGGGCAGGTATGAGCAGTTCTTC

d_gene: TRBD2
abundance: .
v_gene: TRBV14
j_gene: TRBJ2-1
CDR3aa: CASSQTSGASYNEQFF
CDR3nt: TGTGCCAGCAGCCAGACTAGCGGAGCCTCCTACAATGAGCAGTTCTTC

d_gene: .
abundance: .
v_gene: TRBV7-8
j_gene: TRBJ2-7
CDR3aa: CASSLSAGSSYEQYF
CDR3nt: TGTGCCAGCAGCTTAAGCGCGGGGAGCTCCTACGAGCAGTACTTC

d_gene: .
abundance: .
v_gene: TRBV7-9
j_gene: TRBJ1-1
CDR3aa: CASSLIEGITEAFF
CDR3nt: TGTGCCAGCAGCTTAATTGAGGGGATAACTGAAGCTTTCTTT

d_gene: .
abundance: .
v_gene: TRBV19
j_gene: TRBJ1-2
CDR3aa: CASRPLDSLGNGYTF
CDR3nt: TGTGCCAGCCGACCCCTAGACAGTCTCGGGAATGGCTACACCTTC

d_gene: .
abundance: .
v_gene: TRBV20-1
j_gene: TRBJ2-1
CDR3aa: CSARDGSRGAHNEQFF
CDR3nt: TGCAGTGCTAGAGATGGCTCCCGCGGGGCCCACAATGAGCAGTTCTTC

d_gene: TRBD2
abundance: .
v_gene: TRBV6-6
j_gene: TRBJ2-3
CDR3aa: CASTDLKGRGTDTQYF
CDR3nt: TGTGCCAGCACCGACCTAAAGGGGAGGGGTACAGATACGCAGTATTTT

d_gene: TRBD1
abundance: .
v_gene: TRBV20-1
j_gene: TRBJ2-5
CDR3aa: CSASRGQGMVLQETQYF
CDR3nt: TGCAGTGCTAGTCGCGGACAGGGGATGGTGTTACAAGAGACCCAGTACTTC

d_gene: .
abundance: few
v_gene: TRBV29-1
j_gene: TRBJ2-2
CDR3aa: CSAAANTGELFF
CDR3nt: TGCAGTGCCGCCGCGAACACCGGGGAGCTGTTTTTT

d_gene: .
abundance: .
v_gene: TRBV11-2
j_gene: TRBJ1-2
CDR3aa: CASSLLRGASGGYTF
CDR3nt: TGTGCCAGCAGCTTATTGCGGGGAGCTTCGGGTGGCTACACCTTC

d_gene: TRBD2
abundance: .
v_gene: TRBV20-1
j_gene: TRBJ2-7
CDR3aa: CSASGLAWPYEQYF
CDR3nt: TGCAGTGCGTCGGGACTAGCGTGGCCCTACGAGCAGTACTTC

d_gene: TRBD1
abundance: .
v_gene: TRBV2
j_gene: TRBJ2-7
CDR3aa: CASSRDRISQEAQYF
CDR3nt: TGTGCCAGCAGTAGGGACAGGATAAGTCAAGAGGCCCAGTACTTC

d_gene: TRBD1
abundance: .
v_gene: TRBV2
j_gene: TRBJ2-5
CDR3aa: CASRTQGVETQYF
CDR3nt: TGTGCCAGCAGGACTCAGGGGGTAGAGACCCAGTACTTC

d_gene: TRBD2
abundance: .
v_gene: TRBV10-2
j_gene: TRBJ2-5
CDR3aa: CASSESAGEGVQTQYF
CDR3nt: TGCGCCAGCAGTGAGTCTGCGGGGGAAGGGGTACAGACCCAGTACTTC

d_gene: TRBD2
abundance: .
v_gene: TRBV9
j_gene: TRBJ2-5
CDR3aa: CASSVNPSGVETQYF
CDR3nt: TGTGCCAGCAGCGTAAATCCCAGCGGGGTTGAGACCCAGTACTTC

d_gene: TRBD1
abundance: .
v_gene: TRBV6-5
j_gene: TRBJ1-2
CDR3aa: CASSYAGTGGPLDYGYTF
CDR3nt: TGTGCCAGCAGTTACGCCGGGACAGGGGGCCCTCTGGACTATGGCTACACCTTC

d_gene: .
abundance: .
v_gene: TRBV27
j_gene: TRBJ2-5
CDR3aa: CASSFGGPEETQYF
CDR3nt: TGTGCCAGCAGTTTTGGGGGACCTGAAGAGACCCAGTACTTC

d_gene: .
abundance: .
v_gene: TRBV14
j_gene: TRBJ2-2
CDR3aa: CASSRNLRNTGELFF
CDR3nt: TGCGCCAGCAGCCGTAATCTGCGTAACACCGGGGAGCTGTTTTTT

d_gene: .
abundance: .
v_gene: TRBV12-3/TRBV12-4
j_gene: TRBJ1-5
CDR3aa: CASSPDRLELQPQHF
CDR3nt: TGTGCCAGCAGTCCCGACAGGTTAGAGCTCCAGCCCCAGCATTTT

d_gene: TRBD1
abundance: .
v_gene: TRBV7-2
j_gene: TRBJ1-1
CDR3aa: CASSLGQGHTEAFF
CDR3nt: TGTGCCAGCAGCTTAGGACAGGGGCACACTGAAGCTTTCTTT

d_gene: .
abundance: .
v_gene: TRBV10-3
j_gene: TRBJ2-5
CDR3aa: CAISGDPSTGEQYF
CDR3nt: TGTGCCATCAGTGGGGACCCATCGACGGGAGAGCAGTACTTC

d_gene: TRBD1
abundance: .
v_gene: TRBV24-1
j_gene: TRBJ2-3
CDR3aa: CATSDPEVGQGRFRDTQYF
CDR3nt: TGTGCCACCAGTGACCCGGAAGTCGGACAGGGCCGCTTTAGGGATACGCAGTATTTT

d_gene: TRBD2
abundance: .
v_gene: TRBV20-1
j_gene: TRBJ2-1
CDR3aa: CTFSAGGPYNEQFF
CDR3nt: TGCACTTTTTCAGCGGGAGGTCCCTACAATGAGCAGTTCTTC

d_gene: TRBD2
abundance: .
v_gene: TRBV12-3/TRBV12-4
j_gene: TRBJ2-1
CDR3aa: CASSLRTSGGIYNEQFF
CDR3nt: TGTGCCAGCAGTTTGCGGACTAGCGGGGGCATTTACAATGAGCAGTTCTTC

d_gene: TRBD1
abundance: .
v_gene: TRBV6-5
j_gene: TRBJ1-2
CDR3aa: CASSRTTGGVNYGYTF
CDR3nt: TGTGCCAGCAGTCGTACCACAGGGGGAGTCAACTATGGCTACACCTTC

d_gene: .
abundance: many
v_gene: TRBV12-3/TRBV12-4
j_gene: TRBJ2-7
CDR3aa: CASSPKAYEQYF
CDR3nt: TGTGCCAGCAGTCCAAAAGCCTACGAGCAGTACTTC